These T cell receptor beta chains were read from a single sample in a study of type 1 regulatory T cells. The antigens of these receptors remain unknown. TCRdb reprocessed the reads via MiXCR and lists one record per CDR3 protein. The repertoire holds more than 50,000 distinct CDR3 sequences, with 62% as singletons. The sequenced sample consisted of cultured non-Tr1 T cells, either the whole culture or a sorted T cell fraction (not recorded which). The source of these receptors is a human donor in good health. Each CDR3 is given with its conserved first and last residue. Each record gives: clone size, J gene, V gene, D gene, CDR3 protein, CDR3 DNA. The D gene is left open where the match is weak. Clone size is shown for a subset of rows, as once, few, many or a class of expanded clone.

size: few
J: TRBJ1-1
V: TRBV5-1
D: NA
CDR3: CASRDVGGTEAFF
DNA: TGCGCCAGCAGAGATGTGGGGGGGACTGAAGCTTTCTTT

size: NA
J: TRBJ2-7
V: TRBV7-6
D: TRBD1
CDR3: CASSSIQGVGEQHF
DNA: TGTGCCAGCAGCTCGATACAGGGGGTGGGCGAGCAGCACTTC

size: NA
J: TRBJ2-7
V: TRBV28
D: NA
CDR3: CASRLAGTGSYEQYF
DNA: TGTGCCAGCAGGCTCGCCGGGACCGGCTCCTACGAGCAGTACTTC

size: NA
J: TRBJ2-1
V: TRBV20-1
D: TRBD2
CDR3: CRGVPRLASNEQFF
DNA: TGCAGGGGGGTCCCGAGACTAGCAAGCAATGAGCAGTTCTTC

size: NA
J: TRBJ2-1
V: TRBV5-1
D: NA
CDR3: CASSLRAQGRDNEQFF
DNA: TGCGCCAGCAGCTTGAGGGCCCAGGGGAGAGACAATGAGCAGTTCTTC

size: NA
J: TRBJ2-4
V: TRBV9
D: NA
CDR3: CASSPGIVNIQYF
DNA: TGTGCCAGCAGCCCAGGGATCGTTAACATTCAGTACTTC

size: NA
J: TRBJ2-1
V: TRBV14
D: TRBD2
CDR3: CASSPGYLAGVVGEQFF
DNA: TGTGCCAGCAGCCCCGGGTACCTAGCGGGAGTCGTAGGTGAGCAGTTCTTC

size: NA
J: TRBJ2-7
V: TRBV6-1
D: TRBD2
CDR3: CASSAGGHNSYEQYF
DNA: TGTGCCAGCAGTGCGGGAGGACACAACTCCTACGAGCAGTACTTC

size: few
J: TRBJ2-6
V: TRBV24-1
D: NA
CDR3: CATRDSGANVLTF
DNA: TGTGCCACCAGGGATTCTGGGGCCAACGTCCTGACTTTC

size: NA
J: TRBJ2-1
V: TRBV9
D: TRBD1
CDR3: CASSVRGTGVIEQFF
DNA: TGTGCCAGCAGCGTACGGGGGACAGGGGTTATTGAGCAGTTCTTC

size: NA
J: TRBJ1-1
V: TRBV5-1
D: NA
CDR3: CASSLAGQPLNTEAFF
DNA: TGCGCCAGCAGCTTGGCGGGACAACCGTTGAACACTGAAGCTTTCTTT

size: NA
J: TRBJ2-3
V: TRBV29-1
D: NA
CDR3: CSVVFGTGEDF
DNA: TGCAGCGTTGTCTTCGGGACTGGAGAGGATTTT

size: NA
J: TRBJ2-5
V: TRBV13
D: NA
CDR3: CASSLGFPQETQYF
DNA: TGTGCCAGCAGCTTAGGTTTCCCCCAAGAGACCCAGTACTTC

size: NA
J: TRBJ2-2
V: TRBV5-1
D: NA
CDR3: CASSFPGSEELFF
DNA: TGCGCCAGCAGCTTCCCGGGTTCCGAGGAGCTGTTTTTT

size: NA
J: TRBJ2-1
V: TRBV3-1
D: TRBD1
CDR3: CASSPRTGGEYNEQFF
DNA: TGTGCCAGCAGCCCCAGGACAGGGGGAGAGTACAATGAGCAGTTCTTC

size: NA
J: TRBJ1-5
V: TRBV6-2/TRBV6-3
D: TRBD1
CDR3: CASSYLSGTGTNQPQHF
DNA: TGTGCCAGCAGTTACCTTTCCGGGACAGGGACTAATCAGCCCCAGCATTTT

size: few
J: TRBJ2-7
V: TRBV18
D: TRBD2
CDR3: CASSPGTSGRAEQYF
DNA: TGTGCCAGCTCACCAGGGACTAGCGGGAGGGCCGAGCAGTACTTC